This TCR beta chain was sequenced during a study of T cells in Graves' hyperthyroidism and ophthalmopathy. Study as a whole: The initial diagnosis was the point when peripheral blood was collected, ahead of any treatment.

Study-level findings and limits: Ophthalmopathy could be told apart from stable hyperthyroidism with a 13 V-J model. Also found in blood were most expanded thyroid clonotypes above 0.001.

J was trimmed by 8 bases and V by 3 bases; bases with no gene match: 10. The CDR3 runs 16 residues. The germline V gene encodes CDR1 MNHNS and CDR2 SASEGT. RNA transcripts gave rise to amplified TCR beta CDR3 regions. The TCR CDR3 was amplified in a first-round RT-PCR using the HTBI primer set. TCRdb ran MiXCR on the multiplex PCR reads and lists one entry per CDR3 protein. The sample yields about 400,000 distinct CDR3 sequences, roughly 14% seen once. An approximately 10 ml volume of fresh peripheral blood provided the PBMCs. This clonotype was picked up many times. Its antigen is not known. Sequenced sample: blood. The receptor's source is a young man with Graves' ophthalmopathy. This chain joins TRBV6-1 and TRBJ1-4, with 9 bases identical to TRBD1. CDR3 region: CASSERWDRAREKLFF. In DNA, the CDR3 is TGTGCCAGCAGTGAGCGGTGGGACAGGGCTAGGGAAAAACTGTTTTTT.